The 13 T cell receptor beta chains reported below all come from one sample, sequenced in a study of blood T cell repertoires in COVID-19. Profiling relied on immunoSEQ multiplex PCR, and the TCRdb table lists in-frame clones only, not all of them. The sample includes around 100,000 clones, approximately 89% of them seen just once. The sequencing input was peripheral blood. The receptors derive from a woman older than 75 in a cohort sampled during active COVID-19.

The chain couples TRBV3-1 (or the pseudogene TRBV3-2) to TRBJ2-2; 15 bases map to TRBD2. CDR1 and CDR2 (germline): LGHDT, YNNKEL (reference sequence). This CDR3 region has 19 residues. Trimming cost V 4 bases and J 8 bases; bases outside gene matches: 14. In DNA form, the CDR3 reads TGTGCCAGCAGCCCACCCCCCTCTGGACTAGCGGGGGGGCCTGGGGAGCTGTTTTTT. Translating gives CASSPPPSGLAGGPGELFF.

V and J are TRBV3-1 (or the pseudogene TRBV3-2) and TRBJ1-2, with D possibly matching TRBD1 (6 bases). Germline values: CDR1 LGHDT, CDR2 YNNKEL (reference sequence). V was pared by 1 base and J by 4 bases, with 16 bases between. The CDR3 runs to 16 residues. CDR3 sequence (DNA): TGTGCCAGCAGCCAAGTGGGAACGGGGGGCGCCTATGGCTACACCTTC. Its protein product is CASSQVGTGGAYGYTF.

CDR3 region: CASSQGTSGIWKYF. The DNA of the CDR3 is TGTGCCAGCAGCCAAGGTACTAGCGGGATATGGAAGTACTTC. The chain couples TRBV3-1 (or the pseudogene TRBV3-2) to TRBJ2-7; 10 bases map to TRBD2. The germline V gene has CDR1 LGHDT and CDR2 YNNKEL (reference sequence). CDR3 length: 14 amino acids. V shed 1 base and J 11 bases; nucleotides not matched to a gene: 8.

This chain links TRBV10-3 with TRBJ1-4; D perhaps matches TRBD1 (5 bases). CDR3 length: 16 amino acids. Trimming stripped 4 bases from V and 0 bases from J, with 12 bases between. Germline CDR1 and CDR2: ENHRY and SYGVKD. Written as DNA, the CDR3 is TGTGCCATCAGTGTAGGGGCCCTCGCAACTAATGAAAAACTGTTTTTT. Encoded protein: CAISVGALATNEKLFF.

The V and J genes are TRBV19 and TRBJ2-6; a possible D gene is TRBD1 (5 bases). Germline V gives CDR1 LNHDA, CDR2 SQIVND (reference sequence). With 6 bases removed from V and 0 bases from J, the gap between germline ends came to 12 bases. CDR3 size: 16 residues. CDR3: CASRVDSNSGANVLTF. CDR3 in DNA: TGTGCCAGTAGAGTAGACAGTAACTCTGGGGCCAACGTCCTGACTTTC.

The chain has TRBV28 and TRBJ1-6, with 9 nucleotides matching TRBD1. The CDR3 totals 16 residues. Germline-derived CDR1 and CDR2 are MDHEN and SYDVKM. V trimming: 3 bases; J trimming: 11 bases; junction bases outside the gene matches: 11. Here the CDR3 reads CASSFLTGQGSAPLHF. The CDR3 region has the DNA TGTGCCAGCAGTTTTCTCACGGGACAGGGATCGGCACCCCTCCACTTT.

The rearrangement links TRBV10-3 to TRBJ2-7; 10 nucleotides match TRBD1. With V trimmed by 7 bases and J by 2 bases, 8 bases remained unmatched. Germline values: CDR1 ENHRY, CDR2 SYGVKD. CDR3 length: 15 amino acids. The CDR3 sequence is CAITESGTGAYEQYF. CDR3 DNA sequence: TGTGCCATCACCGAAAGTGGGACAGGGGCCTACGAGCAGTACTTC.

V usage is TRBV4-1 and J usage is TRBJ2-1, with TRBD2 matching 11 bases. The V and J ends lost 2 bases and 5 bases, in that order; junction bases with no gene match: 8. Germline V gene lookup returns CDR1 MGHRA and CDR2 YSYEKL. The CDR3 sequence is 17 residues long. This CDR3 is CASSQRGLAGGNNEQFF. Written as DNA, the CDR3 is TGCGCCAGCAGCCAAAGGGGTCTAGCGGGGGGCAACAATGAGCAGTTCTTC.

This clone was picked up one time. The chain couples TRBV19 to TRBJ2-4, with 10 bases lining up with TRBD2. Germline CDR1 is LNHDA and CDR2 is SQIVND (reference sequence). V was pared by 4 bases and J by 1 base, with 10 bases of the junction left unmatched. The CDR3 extends over 18 amino acids. The CDR3 coding sequence is TGTGCCAGTAGTAGAGCTAGCGGGAGAGTGGAGGCCAAAAACATTCAGTACTTC. Translating it yields CASSRASGRVEAKNIQYF.

J is TRBJ1-2 and V is TRBV5-1; TRBD1 matches at 9 bases. The CDR3 is 14 amino acids. The V gene end was trimmed by 4 bases and the J gene end by 2 bases; junction bases not matched to a gene: 3. From germline, CDR1 is SGHRS and CDR2 YFSETQ. The CDR3: CASSPGTGNYGYTF. CDR3 in DNA: TGCGCCAGCAGCCCCGGGACAGGGAACTATGGCTACACCTTC.

V is TRBV25-1 and J is TRBJ2-7, with TRBD1 identical over 9 bases. Trimming cost V 4 bases and J 0 bases; bases outside gene matches: 13. Germline assignment: CDR1 MGHDK and CDR2 SYGVNS. CDR3 length: 18 amino acids. The CDR3 DNA follows: TGTGCCAGCAGTGGCAACGGGACAGGGCATCGACTCTCCTACGAGCAGTACTTC. This sequence encodes CASSGNGTGHRLSYEQYF.

The rearrangement uses TRBV6-6 and TRBJ2-7; perhaps TRBD1 as D (6 bases). Trimming shortened V by 7 bases and J by 6 bases, and 16 bases separated the two germline ends. Germline lookup yields CDR1 MNHNY and CDR2 SVGAGI (reference sequence). CDR3 size: 13 residues. For the CDR3, the DNA is TGTGCCAGCACCCCTAGACAGGTTGGCGAGCAGTACTTC. Residues: CASTPRQVGEQYF.

The rearrangement links TRBV19 to TRBJ2-7; D uncertain. The CDR3 spans 15 residues. V lost 0 bases and J 1 base, leaving 10 bases between the germline ends. CDR1 and CDR2 (germline): LNHDA, SQIVND (reference sequence). The CDR3 DNA follows: TGTGCCAGTAGTATAGATCATCCCACATCCTACGAGCAGTACTTC. This gives the protein CASSIDHPTSYEQYF.